This entry features one T cell receptor (beta chain) sequence. The CDR3 sequence is 11 residues long. The germline V and J ends were trimmed by 5 bases and 5 bases, with 6 bases remaining between them. Germline lookup yields CDR1 SGHVS and CDR2 FQNEAQ. This sample is part of a study of blood T cell repertoires in COVID-19. Study background: Samples representing acute and convalescent COVID-19 were sourced from the United States, Italy and Spain.

As originally analysed: Researchers report that nucleated cell counts were estimated from reference gene primer amplification. The method was immunoSEQ multiplex PCR; TCRdb's version includes in-frame clones alone and lacks a portion of them. V, J and clone size are those of that table, while D and trimming were read from the DNA. The sample holds approximately 430,000 clones, more than 80% seen once. This chain links TRBV7-8 with TRBJ2-5, with unresolved D. The sample consisted of peripheral blood. The TCR was taken from a woman in her twenties or thirties with active or convalescent COVID-19. The CDR3 loop is CASSPSETQYF. CDR3 DNA: TGTGCCAGCAGCCCCTCCGAGACCCAGTACTTC.